A single sample is the source of the 26 T cell receptor beta chains below, sequenced in a study of regulatory T cells in long-lasting Graves disease. Assembly of TCR beta libraries relied on iRepertoire HTBI primers together with Arm-PCR of CDR3 regions. TCRdb re-called the multiplex PCR reads with MiXCR, one entry per CDR3 protein. The data show roughly 500,000 distinct CDR3 sequences, roughly 21% seen once. Time point here: persistent/refractory GD, antithyroid drugs over 5 years with positive TRAb. The authors made the TCR library using RNA they extracted from PBMCs. Sequenced material: peripheral blood mononuclear cells (PBMCs), taken when the disease was refractory, from a patient treated with antithyroid drugs. The receptors here all came from a female donor with Graves disease.

There are a few counts of this clonotype. The chain recombines TRBV20-1 with TRBJ1-4; possible D gene TRBD1, 6 bases. The CDR3 consists of 13 residues. V was shortened by 5 bases and J by 6 bases, with 13 bases between the two germline ends. CDR1 is DFQATT and CDR2 is SNEGSKA in the germline V gene (reference sequence). CDR3 sequence: CSAGGTGYEKLFF. CDR3 nucleotide sequence: TGCAGTGCTGGAGGAACAGGGTATGAAAAACTGTTTTTT.

This clonotype was seen more than once but under ten times. This may be a read error, as it is one base from a much larger clone. The V and J genes are TRBV2 and TRBJ2-5, with 9 bases aligning to TRBD1. Germline V lookup: CDR1 SNHLY, CDR2 FYNNEI. The CDR3 loop spans 17 amino acids. The CDR3 reads CASTLGPGTGTRETRYF. CDR3 sequence (DNA): TGTGCCAGCACCCTTGGTCCCGGGACAGGGACGAGAGAGACCCGGTACTTC.

This clonotype was seen at least ten times. Here the CDR3 reads CASSFGGSLYGYTF. The DNA of the CDR3 is TGTGCCAGCAGTTTCGGGGGAAGTCTCTATGGCTACACCTTC. The chain joins TRBV28 to TRBJ1-2; D may be TRBD1 (5 bases). Deletions cut 3 bases from V and 4 bases from J, with 12 bases between. CDR1 and CDR2 from the germline V gene are MDHEN and SYDVKM. The CDR3 has 14 amino acids.

This clonotype was seen ten or more times. The J gene is TRBJ1-1, the V gene TRBV5-1; 7 nucleotides line up with TRBD1. The germline CDR1 and CDR2 sequences are SGHRS and YFSETQ. Trimming removed 6 bases from V and 1 base from J; junction bases left unmatched: 6. The CDR3 sequence is 14 residues long. The CDR3 protein is CASNPTGPNTEAFF. The CDR3 region has the DNA TGCGCCAGCAACCCGACAGGGCCGAACACTGAAGCTTTCTTT.

The sample holds a few counts of this clonotype. The genes are TRBV7-3 and TRBJ2-2, with D hard to call. Per germline, CDR1 SGHTA and CDR2 FQGTGA. V was shortened by 2 bases and J by 6 bases, with 13 bases between the two germline ends. The CDR3 runs to 15 residues. DNA of the CDR3: TGTGCCAGCAGCTTATCTTCAATTGGCGCCGGGGAGCTGTTTTTT. Residues: CASSLSSIGAGELFF.

This clonotype was counted at least ten times. The CDR3 reads CASSYISPADGYTF. Written as DNA, the CDR3 is TGTGCCAGCAGCTATATTTCCCCGGCGGATGGCTACACCTTC. The V call is TRBV5-4, the J call TRBJ1-2; D gene ambiguous. The CDR3 spans 14 residues. Germline CDR1 is SGHNT and CDR2 is YYREEE (reference sequence). The V gene lost 3 bases and the J gene lost 6 bases, with 15 bases spanning the gap. Full variable domain (remainder filled in from reference TRBV5-4 and TRBJ1-2): ETGVTQSPTHLIKTRGQQVTLRCSSQSGHNTVSWYQQALGQGPQFIFQYYREEENGRGNFPPRFSGLQFPNYSSELNVNALELDDSALYLCASSYISPADGYTFGSGTRLTVV.

This clonotype was seen repeatedly, ten times or more. The gene calls are TRBV28 and TRBJ2-5, with TRBD1 matching over 9 bases. The V gene's germline CDR1 is MDHEN and CDR2 SYDVKM. Unmatched junction bases numbered 2, after V lost 6 bases and J lost 3 bases. CDR3 length equals 13 residues. This CDR3 reads CASRGQGEETQYF. The CDR3 DNA follows: TGTGCCAGCAGGGGACAGGGAGAAGAGACCCAGTACTTC.

This clonotype was observed at least ten times. This sequence joins TRBV12-3 or TRBV12-4 and TRBJ2-5; tentative D call: TRBD2 (5 bases). This CDR3 has 17 residues. V shed 5 bases and J shed 5 bases, with 24 bases lying between them. The CDR3 DNA reads as TGTGCCAGCAGTCCAGGACGGGGAGCCCCACCGGACGAGACCCAGTACTTC. Translating gives CASSPGRGAPPDETQYF.

This clonotype was recorded a few times. The chain couples TRBV7-8 to TRBJ2-2, with D perhaps TRBD1 (6 bases). The germline V gene encodes CDR1 SGHVS and CDR2 FQNEAQ. This CDR3 is 15 amino acids long. Trimming left V 9 bases short and J 0 bases short, with 14 bases between. The CDR3 sequence is CASTSGTTNTGELFF. CDR3 DNA sequence: TGTGCCAGTACCTCGGGGACAACGAACACCGGGGAGCTGTTTTTT.

V and J are TRBV6-1 and TRBJ1-1; D not resolved. CDR3 size: 15 residues. Deletions cut 8 bases from V and 1 base from J, with 17 bases between. Germline V lookup: CDR1 MNHNS, CDR2 SASEGT. The chain's CDR3 is CASSPPPQTNTEAFF. The CDR3 nucleotides read TGTGCCAGCTCACCACCGCCACAGACGAACACTGAAGCTTTCTTT.

This chain connects TRBV7-9 to TRBJ1-1; unclear D gene. The CDR3 contains 13 residues. Looked up from germline, CDR1 is SEHNR and CDR2 is FQNEAQ (reference sequence). Trimming took 5 bases from V and 6 from J, leaving 13 bases between them. The CDR3 region has the DNA TGTGCCAGCAGCCCACTCACAGACTCTGAAGCTTTCTTT. Its translation: CASSPLTDSEAFF.

V usage is TRBV3-1 and J usage is TRBJ2-7, with 7 bases matching TRBD1. This CDR3 region has 14 residues. Germline CDR1 and CDR2: LGHDT and YNNKEL (reference sequence). Trimming cost V 1 base and J 7 bases; bases outside gene matches: 7. CDR3 region: CASSQVYRGLEQYF. For the CDR3, the DNA is TGTGCCAGCAGCCAAGTTTACAGGGGCTTGGAGCAGTACTTC.

The sample holds a few counts of this clonotype. This sequence joins TRBV5-1 and TRBJ1-1, with 7 bases aligning to TRBD1. V gave up 3 bases and J gave up 1 base; unmatched junction bases: 12. The CDR3 loop spans 17 amino acids. The V gene's germline CDR1 is SGHRS and CDR2 YFSETQ. CDR3 loop: CASSSVRQGGANTEAFF. The CDR3 nucleotides read TGCGCCAGCAGCTCTGTCCGACAGGGAGGGGCGAACACTGAAGCTTTCTTT.

This clonotype was detected ten times or more. V and J are TRBV12-3 or TRBV12-4 and TRBJ1-4; maybe TRBD1 (5 bases). V was pared by 4 bases and J by 7 bases, with 13 bases between. The CDR3 totals 14 residues. CDR3 coding DNA: TGTGCCAGCAGTTGGGGGACCAAGGGTGAAAAACTGTTTTTT. Its translation: CASSWGTKGEKLFF.

The chain combines TRBV5-6 with TRBJ2-2; D may be TRBD2 (6 bases). Germline CDR1 and CDR2: SGHDT and YYEEEE. The CDR3 covers 15 residues. Trimming removed 0 bases at V and 6 bases at J, with 12 bases between. The DNA of the CDR3 is TGTGCCAGCAGCTTGGAACTAGCCATCCCCGGGGAGCTGTTTTTT. Its protein product is CASSLELAIPGELFF.

The chain couples TRBV19 to TRBJ2-5, with 7 nucleotides matching TRBD2. Germline CDR1 and CDR2: LNHDA and SQIVND (reference sequence). The CDR3 runs 15 residues. V trimming: 3 bases; J trimming: 5 bases; junction bases outside the gene matches: 9. DNA for the CDR3: TGTGCCAGTAGTATTTTAGGGGAGGGAGATGAGACCCAGTACTTC. Encoded protein: CASSILGEGDETQYF.

This clonotype was counted between two and nine times. The rearrangement uses TRBV30 and TRBJ1-1; D is undetermined. Looked up from germline, CDR1 is GTSNPN and CDR2 is SVGIG (reference sequence). Trimming pared 4 bases from V and 1 base from J, leaving 13 bases between. This CDR3 region has 14 residues. CDR3 DNA sequence: TGTGCCTGGAAATTGGGTTTGGGGAACACTGAAGCTTTCTTT. It encodes CAWKLGLGNTEAFF.

This clonotype was detected ten times or more. J is TRBJ1-2 and V is TRBV28, with D hard to call. CDR1 and CDR2 (germline): MDHEN, SYDVKM. With 6 bases removed from V and 0 bases from J, the gap between germline ends came to 11 bases. The CDR3 covers 14 residues. The CDR3 loop reads CASSLGSANYGYTF. In nucleotides, the CDR3 is TGTGCCAGCAGCTTAGGGAGCGCTAACTATGGCTACACCTTC.

This chain joins TRBV19 and TRBJ1-5; TRBD1 matches at 9 bases. The CDR3 covers 16 residues. Looked up from germline, CDR1 is LNHDA and CDR2 is SQIVND (reference sequence). V was clipped by 7 bases and J by 7 bases; unmatched bases: 14. DNA of the CDR3: TGTGCCAGTACCATTACCGGGACAGGGTTTGGACAGCCCCAGCATTTT. Translation: CASTITGTGFGQPQHF.

This clonotype was counted only a few times. The J gene is TRBJ1-5, the V gene TRBV6-2 or TRBV6-3, with D unclear. The CDR3 totals 15 residues. CDR1 MNHEY and CDR2 SVGEGT come from the germline V gene. V was cut by 1 base and J by 5 bases, with 12 bases left in between. The CDR3, as DNA: TGTGCCAGCAGTTACTGGGGAATTCAGGATCAGCCCCAGCATTTT. Amino acids: CASSYWGIQDQPQHF.

The chain's CDR3 is CASSLVDRGLRNQPQHF. The CDR3 nucleotides are TGTGCCAGCAGCTTAGTAGACAGGGGGCTTAGGAATCAGCCCCAGCATTTT. The rearrangement joins TRBV7-2 to TRBJ1-5, with 10 nucleotides matching TRBD1. Germline CDR1 reads SGHTA; CDR2 reads FQGNSA. Unmatched junction bases numbered 7, after V lost 1 base and J lost 4 bases. CDR3 length: 17 residues. Together with reference TRBV7-2 and TRBJ1-5, the CDR3 gives the full variable domain: GAGVSQSPSNKVTEKGKDVELRCDPISGHTALYWYRQSLGQGLEFLIYFQGNSAPDKSGLPSDRFSAERTGGSVSTLTIQRTQQEDSAVYLCASSLVDRGLRNQPQHFGDGTRLSIL.

This clonotype was counted many times. The gene calls are TRBV6-1 and TRBJ2-5; TRBD1 matches at 10 bases. Unmatched junction bases numbered 6, after V lost 5 bases and J lost 0 bases. The germline V gene encodes CDR1 MNHNS and CDR2 SASEGT. The CDR3 sequence is 16 residues long. In DNA form, the CDR3 reads TGTGCCAGCAGTCCCCCGGACAGGGGGTACCAAGAGACCCAGTACTTC. Translation gives CASSPPDRGYQETQYF.

The gene calls are TRBV9 and TRBJ1-4, with D possibly TRBD1 on 5 matching bases. Germline V gene sequence: CDR1 SGDLS, CDR2 YYNGEE. The CDR3 runs to 16 residues. V lost 0 bases and J lost 8, with 17 bases in between. The CDR3 region is CASSVATGDTGEKLFF. The CDR3 region has the DNA TGTGCCAGCAGCGTAGCTACAGGAGACACTGGCGAAAAACTGTTTTTT.

This clonotype was seen only a few times. A much larger clone differs by one base, so this may be a read error. The CDR3, as DNA: TGTGCCAGCATGGGGGGGGGCGCTGTCTACGAGCAGTACTTC. It translates to CASMGGGAVYEQYF. This sequence joins TRBV2 and TRBJ2-7; D is perhaps TRBD2 (7 bases). The CDR3 loop spans 14 amino acids. With 7 bases removed from V and 3 bases from J, the gap between germline ends came to 16 bases. CDR1 is SNHLY and CDR2 is FYNNEI in the germline V gene.

The rearrangement uses TRBV7-9 and TRBJ2-7, with TRBD2 identical over 14 bases. Germline V gene sequence: CDR1 SEHNR, CDR2 FQNEAQ (reference sequence). V gave up 5 bases and J gave up 7 bases; unmatched junction bases: 4. This CDR3 contains 14 residues. The CDR3 DNA sequence: TGTGCCAGCAGCCCGGGACTAGCGGGAGTGGAGCAGTACTTC. Its translation: CASSPGLAGVEQYF.

The CDR3 sequence: CAIWRGGRGETQYF. CDR3 sequence (DNA): TGTGCCATCTGGCGTGGGGGGAGAGGGGAGACCCAGTACTTC. The chain is built from TRBV10-3 and TRBJ2-5; perhaps TRBD2 as D (6 bases). This CDR3 is built from 14 residues. From germline, CDR1 is ENHRY and CDR2 SYGVKD. Trimming shortened V by 8 bases and J by 5 bases, and 18 bases separated the two germline ends.